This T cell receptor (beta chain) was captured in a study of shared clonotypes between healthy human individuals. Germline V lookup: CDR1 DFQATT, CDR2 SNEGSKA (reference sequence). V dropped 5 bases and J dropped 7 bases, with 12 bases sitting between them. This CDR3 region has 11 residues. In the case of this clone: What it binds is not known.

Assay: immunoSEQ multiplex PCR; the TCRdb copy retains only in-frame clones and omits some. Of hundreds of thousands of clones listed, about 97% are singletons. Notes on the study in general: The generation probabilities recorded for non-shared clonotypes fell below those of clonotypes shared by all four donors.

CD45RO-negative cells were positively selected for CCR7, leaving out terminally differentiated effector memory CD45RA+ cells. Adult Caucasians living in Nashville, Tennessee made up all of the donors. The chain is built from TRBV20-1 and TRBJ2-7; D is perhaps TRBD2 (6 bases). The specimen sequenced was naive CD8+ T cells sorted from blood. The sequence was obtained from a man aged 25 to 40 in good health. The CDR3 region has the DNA TGCAGTGCTCGGGACTTTCGGGAGCAGTACTTC. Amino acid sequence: CSARDFREQYF.